Listed below are T cell receptor beta chains from one sample, sequenced in a study of blood T cell repertoires in COVID-19. The table came from immunoSEQ multiplex PCR; TCRdb's copy has only in-frame clones and leaves some out. The table includes some 240,000 clones, more than 65% detected once. Specimen: PBMCs or T cells enriched from blood (not recorded which). Receptors were obtained from a man aged 50 to 60 who had recovered from COVID-19. Each CDR3 is given with its conserved first and last residue. A D gene is named only where the DNA matches it firmly. Not all rows give a size; the values are once, few, many and, for expanded clones, a class.

length,size,J,D,V,CDR3,DNA
15,NA,TRBJ2-3,NA,TRBV28,CASSLGSSASDTQYF,TGTGCCAGCAGTTTAGGATCTAGCGCTTCAGATACGCAGTATTTT
14,NA,TRBJ1-2,NA,TRBV11-2,CASSLVAGNYGYTF,TGTGCCAGCAGCTTAGTCGCAGGCAACTATGGCTACACCTTC
17,NA,TRBJ2-1,NA,TRBV5-6,CASSLSISSGSYNEQFF,TGTGCCAGCAGCTTGTCGATTAGTAGCGGCTCCTACAATGAGCAGTTCTTC
15,few,TRBJ2-7,TRBD1,TRBV19,CASSIGRQGTYEQYF,TGTGCCAGTAGTATAGGGAGACAGGGGACCTACGAGCAGTACTTC
14,NA,TRBJ2-5,NA,TRBV11-2,CASSPGYPQETQYF,TGTGCCAGCAGCCCAGGGTACCCACAAGAGACCCAGTACTTC
14,once,TRBJ2-1,NA,TRBV11-2,CASSLGAGFNEQFF,TGTGCCAGCAGCTTAGGTGCCGGGTTCAATGAGCAGTTCTTC
14,NA,TRBJ1-3,TRBD1,TRBV6-5,CAISQGSGGNTIYF,TGTGCCATCTCACAGGGGTCAGGTGGAAACACCATATATTTT
17,NA,TRBJ2-6,TRBD1,TRBV7-9,CASSRHTGGRGANVLTF,TGTGCCAGCAGCCGACACACAGGGGGCCGAGGGGCCAACGTCCTGACTTTC
15,NA,TRBJ1-5,NA,TRBV19,CASRLGVDPNQPQHF,TGTGCCAGTAGGCTCGGGGTTGATCCCAATCAGCCCCAGCATTTT
8,NA,TRBJ1-5,NA,TRBV5-3,CARMRRHF,TGTGCCAGAATGAGGAGGCATTTT
12,once,TRBJ1-6,TRBD1,TRBV6-6,CASSGGNSPLHF,TGTGCCAGCTCAGGGGGAAATTCACCCCTCCACTTT
14,few,TRBJ1-5,NA,TRBV29-1,CSGWSGRDNQPQHF,TGCAGCGGGTGGTCGGGTCGAGACAATCAGCCCCAGCATTTT
17,NA,TRBJ2-2,TRBD2,TRBV7-2,CASSFFPSGSGTGELFF,TGTGCCAGCAGCTTTTTCCCCAGCGGGAGCGGCACCGGGGAGCTGTTTTTT
17,NA,TRBJ1-4,TRBD1,TRBV5-4,CASSPWTGVVTNEKLFF,TGTGCCAGCAGCCCGTGGACAGGGGTAGTCACTAATGAAAAACTGTTTTTT
18,NA,TRBJ1-4,NA,TRBV4-1,CASSQDGPDVNTNEKLFF,TGCGCCAGCAGCCAAGATGGGCCTGACGTTAATACTAATGAAAAACTGTTTTTT
15,NA,TRBJ2-7,TRBD2,TRBV7-3,CASSLGLAGVHEQYF,TGTGCCAGCAGCTTAGGGCTAGCGGGAGTTCACGAGCAGTACTTC
14,NA,TRBJ1-1,TRBD1,TRBV7-8,CASSLDRHYTEAFF,TGTGCCAGCAGCTTGGACAGGCATTACACTGAAGCTTTCTTT
15,NA,TRBJ1-1,NA,TRBV10-3,CAISNSDRFNTEAFF,TGTGCCATCAGCAATTCCGACAGATTCAACACTGAAGCTTTCTTT
13,NA,TRBJ1-6,TRBD1,TRBV12-3/TRBV12-4,CASSRDRVSPLHF,TGTGCCAGCAGCCGGGACAGGGTCTCACCCCTCCACTTT
16,once,TRBJ2-5,TRBD2,TRBV4-3,CASSQDLTSGQETQYF,TGCGCCAGCAGCCAAGACTTAACTAGCGGCCAAGAGACCCAGTACTTC
15,once,TRBJ2-1,TRBD1,TRBV10-3,CAISESGQGHNEQFF,TGTGCCATCAGTGAGTCCGGACAGGGGCACAATGAGCAGTTCTTC
13,NA,TRBJ1-4,TRBD1,TRBV29-1,CSVGRQGNEKLFF,TGCAGCGTTGGGAGACAGGGGAACGAAAAACTGTTTTTT
15,once,TRBJ1-4,NA,TRBV7-9,CASSPNQGTNEKLFF,TGTGCCAGCAGCCCAAACCAGGGAACTAATGAAAAACTGTTTTTT
16,NA,TRBJ2-3,TRBD2,TRBV9,CASSARGGGGTDTQYF,TGTGCCAGCAGCGCTCGAGGCGGGGGAGGAACAGATACGCAGTATTTT
12,NA,TRBJ2-3,NA,TRBV24-1,CATSYGTDTQYF,TGTGCCACCAGTTATGGCACAGATACGCAGTATTTT
13,NA,TRBJ2-7,NA,TRBV18,CASSRDTDYEQYF,TGTGCCAGCTCACGGGACACAGATTACGAGCAGTACTTC
15,NA,TRBJ1-2,NA,TRBV15,CATSRDPSGIDGYTF,TGTGCCACCAGCAGAGATCCGTCAGGAATAGATGGCTACACCTTC
14,NA,TRBJ1-1,NA,TRBV10-1,CASSVGNMNTEAFF,TGCGCCAGCAGTGTCGGGAATATGAACACTGAAGCTTTCTTT
15,NA,TRBJ2-1,NA,TRBV4-1,CASNSHEQGYNEQFF,TGCGCCAGCAACTCCCACGAACAGGGATACAATGAGCAGTTCTTC
15,once,TRBJ2-2,TRBD1,TRBV3-1/TRBV3-2,CASSRRQGGNGELFF,TGTGCCAGCAGCCGTAGACAGGGGGGAAACGGGGAGCTGTTTTTT
15,NA,TRBJ2-1,TRBD2,TRBV9,CASSSRLATYNEQFF,TGTGCCAGCAGCTCACGACTAGCTACCTACAATGAGCAGTTCTTC
15,NA,TRBJ1-5,NA,TRBV4-3,CASSQDPGGGQPQHF,TGCGCCAGCAGCCAAGATCCGGGGGGGGGTCAGCCCCAGCATTTT
16,medium-sized,TRBJ1-2,TRBD1,TRBV7-3,CASSLTPRTGGGGYTF,TGTGCCAGCAGCTTAACGCCCAGGACAGGGGGCGGAGGCTACACCTTC
16,NA,TRBJ2-1,TRBD2,TRBV4-1,CASSYGAGGMSNEQFF,TGCGCCAGCAGCTACGGAGCGGGGGGAATGTCCAATGAGCAGTTCTTC
13,many,TRBJ2-3,NA,TRBV5-4,CASTRQVTDTQYF,TGTGCCAGCACCCGACAGGTGACAGATACGCAGTATTTT
15,NA,TRBJ1-2,NA,TRBV2,CAIKSRPKTNYGYTF,TGTGCCATCAAGTCCAGGCCAAAGACTAACTATGGCTACACCTTC
13,few,TRBJ1-1,NA,TRBV5-5,CASSQGQNTEAFF,TGTGCCAGCAGCCAGGGACAGAACACTGAAGCTTTCTTT
15,few,TRBJ1-6,TRBD1,TRBV5-1,CASSGGQGVESPLHF,TGCGCCAGCAGCGGGGGACAGGGGGTCGAGTCACCCCTCCACTTT
14,few,TRBJ2-5,NA,TRBV6-5,CASSYSGGRETQYF,TGTGCCAGCAGTTACTCCGGGGGTAGAGAGACCCAGTACTTC
14,NA,TRBJ2-7,TRBD2,TRBV14,CASSQGTSGTEQYF,TGTGCCAGCAGCCAAGGGACTAGCGGGACCGAGCAGTACTTC
14,NA,TRBJ1-2,NA,TRBV27,CASSPSRADYGYTF,TGTGCCAGCAGTCCCTCGAGGGCGGACTATGGCTACACCTTC
15,NA,TRBJ1-5,NA,TRBV5-6,CASSLAGSRNQPQHF,TGTGCCAGCAGCTTGGCCGGGTCCCGAAATCAGCCCCAGCATTTT
15,NA,TRBJ1-2,NA,TRBV18,CASSPRGGKNYGYTF,TGTGCCAGCTCACCCCGGGGAGGGAAAAACTATGGCTACACCTTC
14,NA,TRBJ2-7,TRBD1,TRBV6-5,CASLEQGARYEQYF,TGTGCCAGCTTGGAACAGGGGGCGCGGTACGAGCAGTACTTC
14,NA,TRBJ1-1,NA,TRBV29-1,CSVRTENMNTEAFF,TGCAGCGTTCGTACAGAAAACATGAACACTGAAGCTTTCTTT
16,once,TRBJ2-5,NA,TRBV7-2,CASSFAGTIVRETQYF,TGTGCCAGCAGCTTCGCGGGGACCATCGTTCGAGAGACCCAGTACTTC
15,NA,TRBJ1-3,NA,TRBV5-1,CASSLGASSGNTIYF,TGCGCCAGCAGCTTGGGTGCCAGCTCTGGAAACACCATATATTTT
16,NA,TRBJ2-5,NA,TRBV18,CASSPTRQGLQETQYF,TGTGCCAGCTCACCGACTAGACAGGGACTCCAAGAGACCCAGTACTTC